This T cell receptor (beta chain) was captured in a study of OX40 agonist ivuxolimab in advanced cancers. At the level of the whole study: Ivuxolimab was an agonistic, fully human IgG2 monoclonal antibody directed against OX40 (CD134), a costimulatory receptor. The paper covers the monotherapy dose-escalation part of the phase I ivuxolimab trial, which included N ≈ 54 patients. The dose-escalation cohort was 82.7% male with a mean age of about 60 years, ranging from roughly 20 to 80. Prior anti-PD-1, anti-PD-L1 or anti-CTLA-4 therapy was permitted, and checkpoint inhibitors had been received by roughly two fifths of dose-escalation patients. Partial responses occurred in three dose-escalation patients: two with cutaneous melanoma and one with hepatocellular carcinoma. The point of sequencing TCRbeta in the periphery was to test whether ivuxolimab changed TCR sequence diversity and drove clonal T-cell expansion. Of the approximately 54 patients in dose escalation, about 20 had hepatocellular carcinoma, about 15 had melanoma, 9 had renal cell carcinoma and 9 had head and neck cancer. Intravenous ivuxolimab was administered to patients every 2 weeks at six dose levels: 0.01, 0.1, 0.3, 1.5, 3 and 10 mg/kg. Results the study describes overall, beyond this receptor: After ivuxolimab, expanded clones were on average more numerous among CD8+ T cells than among CD4+ T cells. Low levels of normalized T-cell clonal expansion were also seen in some patients who did not respond. At doses of 0.1 to 3.0 mg/kg, clonal expansion of both CD4+ and CD8+ T cells in blood was seen between baseline and week 6. The antigen specificity of the peripheral T cells that underwent clonal expansion was not determined. Partial responders in the 0.1-3.0 mg/kg groups had among the lowest normalized peripheral clonal expansion, especially among CD8+ T cells.

Patients with autoimmune disease history or receiving systemic immunosuppression were excluded from the trial. Peripheral blood for TCR sequencing was collected from all dose cohorts at baseline, on cycle 4 day 1, and on cycle 7 day 1. The samples were drawn from a first-in-human, open-label, multicenter phase I dose-escalation trial of ivuxolimab. The trial enrolled adults with locally advanced or metastatic head and neck squamous cell, hepatocellular, melanoma or renal cell carcinoma. Before TCR sequencing, CD4+ and CD8+ T cells were separately sorted from peripheral blood. After removal of 8 bases from V and 0 bases from J, the junction retains 5 bases not matched to a gene. The germline V gene supplies CDR1 SGDLS and CDR2 YYNGEE. From its cysteine to its phenylalanine, the CDR3 spans 14 amino acids. Only the CDR3 DNA stays, 42 bases, in frame from base 1. For sequencing of the TCRbeta CDR3 region, genomic DNA was extracted from the sorted cells. The immunoSEQ Assay was used to sequence the TCRbeta CDR3 regions. TCRdb re-hosts the immuneACCESS table, in-frame sequences only. Its copies lack some clones; in the studies checked, an unresolved V gene accounts for under half of them, and the cause for the rest is not known. The sample table holds around 55,000 clones, of which more than 75% were seen once. Jointly, the top ten make up roughly an eighth of the sample.

As regards this clone: Its antigen target is currently unknown. No qualities accompany the bases; no much larger clone lies one base away.

The clonotype was recovered from an adult with an advanced solid tumor such as melanoma, head and neck, liver or kidney cancer. The chain employs TRBV9 and TRBJ1-3, and 7 junctional nucleotides match TRBD1. This sample comprised CD4+ or CD8+ T cells sorted from blood, obtained in a trial of the OX40 agonist ivuxolimab. The CDR3 loop reads CASRQGLSGNTIYF. In nucleotide form, the sequence is TGTGCCAGTCGACAGGGACTCTCTGGAAACACCATATATTTT.